Below, 23 T cell receptor beta chains from the same sample are listed, as sequenced in a study of shared clonotypes between healthy human individuals (dated by TCRdb to 2020 to 2021). Receptor libraries were prepared by the immunoSEQ multiplex PCR assay. The source is immuneACCESS, and TCRdb retained only in-frame sequences with V and J called. Part of the clones is not carried over; for the studies checked, unresolved V genes explain less than half of this, and the remainder is unexplained. The sample table shows hundreds of thousands of clones, and 79% are seen once. The biggest ten clones account for around 14% of the sample. Sequencing was carried out using PBMCs. These receptors were obtained from a woman aged 40 to 50 in good health. Some clones in this sample may be carry-over from other donors' samples.

The chain employs TRBV5-1 and TRBJ1-1, with TRBD1 as a possible D gene (6 bases). Germline CDR1 reads SGHRS; CDR2 reads YFSETQ. V shed 4 bases and J shed 0 bases, with 10 bases lying between them. CDR3 length: 14 amino acids. The CDR3 here is CASSGSGVNTEAFF. The CDR3 bases are TGCGCCAGCAGCGGTTCAGGGGTGAACACTGAAGCTTTCTTT.

This chain connects TRBV10-3 to TRBJ1-5; 10 bases are shared with TRBD1. This CDR3 is built from 16 residues. V was clipped by 2 bases and J by 3 bases; unmatched bases: 4. Germline loops: CDR1 ENHRY, CDR2 SYGVKD. This chain's CDR3 is CAISETGTGANQPQHF. The DNA of the CDR3 is TGTGCCATCAGTGAGACCGGGACAGGGGCCAATCAGCCCCAGCATTTT.

The chain employs TRBV9 and TRBJ2-2; unclear D gene. Germline-derived CDR1 and CDR2 are SGDLS and YYNGEE. Trimming removed 3 bases from V and 4 bases from J, with 4 bases in between. The CDR3 is 12 amino acids. The CDR3 region is CASSAFTGELFF. The CDR3 bases are TGTGCCAGCAGCGCCTTCACCGGGGAGCTGTTTTTT.

The genes are TRBV5-1 and TRBJ2-3; no reliable D call. The germline V and J ends were trimmed by 0 bases and 4 bases, with 12 bases remaining between them. This CDR3 comprises 15 residues. Germline CDR1 reads SGHRS; CDR2 reads YFSETQ. The CDR3 reads CASSLGGLTADTQYF. The CDR3 DNA reads TGCGCCAGCAGCTTGGGGGGATTAACGGCAGATACGCAGTATTTT.

This chain uses TRBV7-9 with TRBJ2-1, with no clear D. V was cut by 3 bases and J by 7 bases, with 4 bases left in between. Per the germline V gene, CDR1 is SEHNR and CDR2 is FQNEAQ (reference sequence). This CDR3 has 11 residues. Here the CDR3 DNA reads TGTGCCAGCAGCTTCCCTAATGAGCAGTTCTTC. As protein: CASSFPNEQFF.

This clone was found once. Written as DNA, the CDR3 is TGTGCCACCAGCACCGACCGTAACGCCGGGGCCTACGAGCAGTACTTC. This translates into CATSTDRNAGAYEQYF. The chain has TRBV15 and TRBJ2-7; TRBD2 might be the D (5 bases). Germline CDR1 reads LNHNV; CDR2 reads YYDKDF (reference sequence). The CDR3 spans 16 residues. V was shortened by 4 bases and J by 2 bases, with 18 bases between the two germline ends.

This chain joins TRBV19 and TRBJ2-2; D possibly uses TRBD1 or TRBD2 (5 bases each). Trimming left V 3 bases short and J 4 bases short, with 9 bases between. CDR1 is LNHDA, CDR2 SQIVND, per germline (reference sequence). CDR3 length equals 14 residues. CDR3 region: CASSIEGFTGELFF. The CDR3 coding sequence is TGTGCCAGTAGTATTGAGGGGTTCACCGGGGAGCTGTTTTTT.

This rearrangement joins TRBV7-8 to TRBJ2-7, with unresolved D. The CDR3 totals 11 residues. The V gene's germline CDR1 is SGHVS and CDR2 FQNEAQ. With 8 bases removed from V and 0 bases from J, the gap between germline ends came to 5 bases. The CDR3 DNA reads TGTGCCAGCGGCGGCTCCTACGAGCAGTACTTC. Amino acid sequence: CASGGSYEQYF.

This clone was seen once. This rearrangement joins TRBV7-2 to TRBJ1-3; no reliable D call. The V gene's germline CDR1 is SGHTA and CDR2 FQGNSA. Trimming pared 5 bases from V and 1 base from J, leaving 3 bases between. The CDR3 is made up of 12 amino acids. Written as DNA, the CDR3 is TGTGCCAGCAGCGGGTCTGGAAACACCATATATTTT. Translating it yields CASSGSGNTIYF. Full variable domain (missing parts from reference TRBV7-2 and TRBJ1-3): GAGVSQSPSNKVTEKGKDVELRCDPISGHTALYWYRQSLGQGLEFLIYFQGNSAPDKSGLPSDRFSAERTGGSVSTLTIQRTQQEDSAVYLCASSGSGNTIYFGEGSWLTVV.

This clone was seen repeatedly, ten times or more. This chain uses TRBV5-1 with TRBJ1-2; D remains unclear. The CDR3 has 13 amino acids. CDR1 is SGHRS and CDR2 is YFSETQ in the germline V gene. V was clipped by 2 bases and J by 4 bases, with 9 bases between them. The CDR3 sequence: CASSLTETYGYTF. The CDR3 region has the DNA TGCGCCAGCAGCTTAACAGAGACCTATGGCTACACCTTC.

This sequence joins TRBV29-1 and TRBJ1-5, with TRBD1 matching over 9 bases. J lost 6 bases, V lost 5 bases, and 2 bases had no gene match. The germline gives CDR1 SQVTM, CDR2 ANQGSEA. The CDR3 runs to 12 residues. CDR3 nucleotides: TGCAGCGTTACGACAGGGGGTCAGCCCCAGCATTTT. This encodes CSVTTGGQPQHF. The whole variable domain, remainder taken from reference TRBV29-1 and TRBJ1-5, is SAVISQKPSRDICQRGTSLTIQCQVDSQVTMMFWYRQQPGQSLTLIATANQGSEATYESGFVIDKFPISRPNLTFSTLTVSNMSPEDSSIYLCSVTTGGQPQHFGDGTRLSIL.

Comments on this clone: Additional DNA sequences in this sample encode the identical CDR3. This chain's CDR3 is CASSYTGELFF. Written as DNA, the CDR3 is TGTGCCAGCTCCTACACCGGGGAGCTGTTTTTT. The chain couples TRBV2 to TRBJ2-2, with D unresolved. This CDR3 has 11 amino acids. The V gene's germline CDR1 is SNHLY and CDR2 FYNNEI. The V end was cut by 8 bases, the J end by 3 bases, with 4 bases between.

The chain recombines TRBV6-6 with TRBJ1-5; no clear D. V lost 4 bases to trimming and J lost 7 bases, with 8 bases between them. The CDR3 totals 12 residues. The germline V gene encodes CDR1 MNHNY and CDR2 SVGAGI (reference sequence). The CDR3 nucleotides are TGTGCCAGCAGTTCCTCCTGGCAGCCCCAGCATTTT. The encoded protein is CASSSSWQPQHF.

The chain joins TRBV5-1 to TRBJ2-1, with TRBD1 identical over 8 bases. Germline V CDR1 and CDR2: SGHRS, YFSETQ. CDR3 size: 15 residues. With V trimmed by 4 bases and J by 6 bases, 9 bases remained unmatched. The chain's CDR3 is CASSARQGRSNEQFF. Here the CDR3 DNA reads TGCGCCAGCAGCGCCCGACAGGGGCGATCCAATGAGCAGTTCTTC.

This sequence joins TRBV9 and TRBJ2-1, with TRBD2 identical over 11 bases. CDR1 SGDLS and CDR2 YYNGEE come from the germline V gene. The CDR3 has 15 residues. V dropped 3 bases and J dropped 5; count of bases not matched to a gene: 4. CDR3 DNA: TGTGCCAGCAGCGATCGACTAGCGGGAAACAATGAGCAGTTCTTC. It is translated as CASSDRLAGNNEQFF.

V usage is TRBV30 and J usage is TRBJ2-7; 8 bases line up with TRBD2. The CDR3 runs to 14 residues. The germline V gene has CDR1 GTSNPN and CDR2 SVGIG (reference sequence). The V gene end was trimmed by 4 bases and the J gene end by 2 bases; junction bases not matched to a gene: 7. This CDR3 is CAWKAKAGAYEQYF. The CDR3 coding sequence is TGTGCCTGGAAAGCCAAAGCGGGAGCCTACGAGCAGTACTTC. Full variable domain (outside the CDR3, taken from reference TRBV30 and TRBJ2-7): SQTIHQWPATLVQPVGSPLSLECTVEGTSNPNLYWYRQAAGRGLQLLFYSVGIGQISSEVPQNLSASRPQDRQFILSSKKLLLSDSGFYLCAWKAKAGAYEQYFGPGTRLTVT.

Turning to this clone: Other DNA sequences in the same sample also yield this CDR3. The chain uses TRBV10-1 and TRBJ2-3, with 11 bases that match TRBD1. Germline V CDR1 and CDR2: WNHNN, SYGVQD (reference sequence). The CDR3 loop spans 15 amino acids. J lost 3 bases, V lost 4 bases, and 3 bases had no gene match. The CDR3 here is CASSGGQGVTDTQYF. The CDR3, as DNA: TGCGCCAGCAGTGGGGGACAGGGGGTAACAGATACGCAGTATTTT.

The chain links TRBV4-2 to TRBJ2-7; 10 positions match TRBD2. V trimming: 2 bases; J trimming: 3 bases; junction bases outside the gene matches: 4. The CDR3 length is 15 residues. The germline V gene encodes CDR1 LGHNA and CDR2 YNFKEQ. The CDR3 reads CASSQMTSGHYEQYF. The CDR3 bases are TGTGCCAGCAGCCAAATGACTAGCGGGCACTACGAGCAGTACTTC.

This clone has only a few counts. This sequence joins TRBV6-5 and TRBJ2-7; 8 nucleotides match TRBD1. This CDR3 has 14 residues. V was pared by 6 bases and J by 4 bases, with 8 bases of the junction left unmatched. Per the germline V gene, CDR1 is MNHEY and CDR2 is SVGAGI. CDR3 protein: CASSPDRDIYEQYF. CDR3 DNA sequence: TGTGCCAGCAGCCCGGACAGGGATATTTACGAGCAGTACTTC.

The V and J genes are TRBV2 and TRBJ2-7; TRBD2 is a possible D gene (5 bases). The CDR3 spans 17 residues. Germline assignment: CDR1 SNHLY and CDR2 FYNNEI. V was pared by 1 base and J by 3 bases, with 19 bases between. This CDR3 is CASSEVGVSVRFYEQYF. For the CDR3, the DNA is TGTGCCAGCAGTGAAGTGGGAGTATCAGTGAGGTTCTACGAGCAGTACTTC.

The chain joins TRBV19 to TRBJ1-1; TRBD1 might be the D (5 bases). The germline CDR1 and CDR2 sequences are LNHDA and SQIVND (reference sequence). This CDR3 has 14 amino acids. V was pared by 1 base and J by 11 bases, with 17 bases between. CDR3: CASSIGPTDMNAFF. The DNA for the CDR3 is TGTGCCAGTAGTATAGGGCCTACGGACATGAACGCTTTCTTT. The full variable domain, completed using reference TRBV19 and TRBJ1-1, is DGGITQSPKYLFRKEGQNVTLSCEQNLNHDAMYWYRQDPGQGLRLIYYSQIVNDFQKGDIAEGYSVSREKKESFPLTVTSAQKNPTAFYLCASSIGPTDMNAFFGQGTRLTVV.

The chain is built from TRBV5-1 and TRBJ1-4; a weak D match, TRBD1 (5 bases). Germline V CDR1 and CDR2: SGHRS, YFSETQ. The CDR3 is 18 residues long. Trimming took 2 bases from V and 0 from J, leaving 17 bases between them. The CDR3 reads CASSFTSLQDATNEKLFF. The CDR3 DNA reads TGCGCCAGCAGCTTTACGTCCCTACAGGACGCAACTAATGAAAAACTGTTTTTT.

This chain links TRBV11-2 with TRBJ2-2; D is possibly TRBD1 or TRBD2 (5 bases each). Germline CDR1 is SGHAT and CDR2 is FQNNGV. The CDR3 has 14 residues. Trimming removed 0 bases at V and 6 bases at J, with 8 bases between. The CDR3 here is CASSLDRGAGELFF. The CDR3 DNA sequence: TGTGCCAGCAGCTTAGATAGGGGAGCCGGGGAGCTGTTTTTT. Full variable domain (outside the CDR3, taken from reference TRBV11-2 and TRBJ2-2): EAGVAQSPRYKIIEKRQSVAFWCNPISGHATLYWYQQILGQGPKLLIQFQNNGVVDDSQLPKDRFSAERLKGVDSTLKIQPAKLEDSAVYLCASSLDRGAGELFFGEGSRLTVL.